This T cell receptor beta chain was sequenced during a study of T cell responses to AZD1222 COVID-19 vaccine. Study at large: Doses given second, at about 4 or about 12 weeks, were pooled. Points from the study as a whole: The study reported that nearly half of spike-specific TCRs target unmutated variant regions. Clonal diversity was possibly underestimated, and the donors were mostly white British, with more females.

Worth noting for this clone: Its target is not known.

From germline, CDR1 is MNHEY and CDR2 SVGEGT. The CDR3 runs to 13 residues. Trimming stripped 5 bases from V and 10 bases from J, with 12 bases between. TCRdb keeps only in-frame clones here, not all; method: immunoSEQ multiplex PCR. Of around 160,000 clones listed, about 93% are singletons. The genes are TRBV6-2 or TRBV6-3 and TRBJ1-6; no firm D call. This TCR came from an adult in good health. Here the sequenced sample was peripheral blood, taken on day 0 of AZD1222 vaccination. The CDR3 loop is CASSQDVGSPLHF. CDR3 coding DNA: TGTGCCAGCAGTCAGGATGTCGGATCACCCCTCCACTTT.